These T cell receptor beta chains were read from a single sample in a study of identical twins. TCRdb reprocessed the 5' RACE reads via MiXCR and lists one record per CDR3 protein. The sample yields approximately 670,000 distinct CDR3 sequences, roughly 6% seen once. The sample comprised naive T cells sorted from blood. The origin of the receptors is a man between 18 and 29 years old in good health. CDR3s include the opening cysteine and the closing phenylalanine or tryptophan. Size tells how often a clone was seen (once, few, many) or the class of an expanded clone, and some rows leave it out.

cdr3_aa j_call clone_size v_call
CASGLPGLAGQRNEQFF TRBJ2-1 . TRBV27
CSVVSGRFHTDTQYF TRBJ2-3 many TRBV29-1
CASSSHRDNTGELFF TRBJ2-2 many TRBV5-1
CSAREGALNSPLHF TRBJ1-6 few TRBV20-1
CASRLGGVPEAFF TRBJ1-1 . TRBV5-1
CASSYEGAFNSPLHF TRBJ1-6 . TRBV6-5
CASSLDPGMNTDTQYF TRBJ2-3 many TRBV5-1
CASSLGEDSPLHF TRBJ1-6 . TRBV12-3/TRBV12-4
CASSLVDGITYNEQFF TRBJ2-1 . TRBV5-5
CAISETRVSLGYTF TRBJ1-2 few TRBV10-3
CASRGNPVLYEQYF TRBJ2-7 many TRBV28
CASSNRDWPNSEQFF TRBJ2-1 . TRBV11-3
CAWSGLGQAGTDTQYF TRBJ2-3 few TRBV30